The 16 T cell receptor beta chains below were found in one sample sequenced in a study of T cell responses to AZD1222 COVID-19 vaccine. Profiling relied on immunoSEQ multiplex PCR, and the TCRdb table lists in-frame clones only, not all of them. This table holds approximately 170,000 clones, roughly 90% found once. Sequencing was performed on peripheral blood, taken on day 0 of AZD1222 vaccination. The receptor set was obtained from an adult in good health.

This sequence joins TRBV6-5 and TRBJ2-3, with 13 bases identical to TRBD2. The CDR3 is 16 residues long. Germline V gene sequence: CDR1 MNHEY, CDR2 SVGAGI. Germline trimming cut 2 bases from V and 5 bases from J; bases unmatched to any gene: 4. In nucleotides, the CDR3 is TGTGCCAGCAGTTACGGACTAGCGGGAGTAGGAGATACGCAGTATTTT. Amino acid sequence: CASSYGLAGVGDTQYF.

The chain links TRBV28 to TRBJ2-3; tentatively, D is TRBD2 (6 bases). This CDR3 is 15 amino acids long. Germline assignment: CDR1 MDHEN and CDR2 SYDVKM. Deletions cut 2 bases from V and 4 bases from J, with 13 bases between. The CDR3 region has the DNA TGTGCCAGCAGTTTAACCGGGAGCCCTGCAGATACGCAGTATTTT. This encodes CASSLTGSPADTQYF.

The J gene is TRBJ1-5, the V gene TRBV6-5; no firm D call. V dropped 2 bases and J dropped 3 bases, with 8 bases sitting between them. CDR3 length equals 14 residues. The germline V gene encodes CDR1 MNHEY and CDR2 SVGAGI. The CDR3, as DNA: TGTGCCAGCAGTTACGTGGCAGACAATCAGCCCCAGCATTTT. Encoded protein: CASSYVADNQPQHF.

The genes are TRBV27 and TRBJ2-1; unclear D gene. The CDR3 extends over 11 amino acids. Trimming shortened V by 8 bases and J by 8 bases, and 10 bases separated the two germline ends. Germline-derived CDR1 and CDR2 are MNHEY and SMNVEV (reference sequence). CDR3 bases: TGTGCCAGCCATGGCGTCTATGAGCAGTTCTTC. Translation: CASHGVYEQFF.

J is TRBJ2-7 and V is TRBV4-1; D assignment may be TRBD1 or TRBD2 (5 bases each). Trimming stripped 1 base from V and 3 bases from J, with 13 bases between. CDR3 length: 15 residues. CDR1 is MGHRA and CDR2 is YSYEKL in the germline V gene. The CDR3: CASSQAGTGRYEQYF. The CDR3 DNA sequence: TGCGCCAGCAGCCAAGCGGGGACGGGCCGCTACGAGCAGTACTTC.

The rearrangement links TRBV6-2 or TRBV6-3 to TRBJ2-7; TRBD2 aligns across 8 bases. The CDR3 is made up of 14 amino acids. Germline CDR1 MNHEY, CDR2 SVGEGT. Trimming cost V 5 bases and J 4 bases; bases outside gene matches: 7. As DNA, the CDR3 is TGTGCCAGCAGTCCCAGCGGGGGAAAGTACGAGCAGTACTTC. This translates into CASSPSGGKYEQYF.

Only a few counts were recorded for this clone. This chain joins TRBV5-6 and TRBJ2-7; 7 bases are shared with TRBD1. The CDR3 sequence is 15 residues long. The germline gives CDR1 SGHDT, CDR2 YYEEEE. The V segment lost 8 bases and the J segment 1 base; nucleotides outside the gene matches: 12. DNA for the CDR3: TGTGCCAGTAACGCCATGGGACAGCAATCCTACGAGCAGTACTTC. It codes for CASNAMGQQSYEQYF.

This clone came up once. The V gene is TRBV6-1, the J gene TRBJ2-1; D gene ambiguous. Trimming cost V 0 bases and J 0 bases, with 12 bases left between them. The CDR3 contains 17 residues. Germline V CDR1 and CDR2: MNHNS, SASEGT. CDR3 in amino acids: CASSEAIGGYSYNEQFF. The CDR3 nucleotides are TGTGCCAGCAGTGAAGCGATAGGCGGATACTCCTACAATGAGCAGTTCTTC.

The J gene is TRBJ2-6, the V gene TRBV11-2; 12 bases fit TRBD2. CDR3 length: 19 amino acids. Germline lookup yields CDR1 SGHAT and CDR2 FQNNGV. The J segment lost 4 bases and the V segment lost 3 bases, leaving 10 bases of the junction unmatched. The CDR3 bases are TGTGCCAGCAGCTTTTCCCGGACTAGCGGGATGACGGGGGCCAACGTCCTGACTTTC. It translates to CASSFSRTSGMTGANVLTF.

The chain's CDR3 is CASSSAGGGYGYTF. CDR3 DNA sequence: TGTGCCAGCAGCTCGGCAGGGGGAGGCTATGGCTACACCTTC. The chain couples TRBV11-2 to TRBJ1-2, with 7 bases fitting TRBD1. Germline V lookup: CDR1 SGHAT, CDR2 FQNNGV. The V gene end was trimmed by 4 bases and the J gene end by 4 bases; junction bases not matched to a gene: 6. The CDR3 is 14 residues long. The full variable domain, completed using reference TRBV11-2 and TRBJ1-2, is EAGVAQSPRYKIIEKRQSVAFWCNPISGHATLYWYQQILGQGPKLLIQFQNNGVVDDSQLPKDRFSAERLKGVDSTLKIQPAKLEDSAVYLCASSSAGGGYGYTFGSGTRLTVV.

The rearrangement joins TRBV7-9 to TRBJ1-1, with no clear D. CDR3 length: 13 amino acids. Germline V gives CDR1 SEHNR, CDR2 FQNEAQ (reference sequence). V was clipped by 1 base and J by 5 bases, with 8 bases between them. The CDR3 region has the DNA TGTGCCAGCAGCTTAGATGCGGGGACTGAAGCTTTCTTT. Protein: CASSLDAGTEAFF.

The genes are TRBV19 and TRBJ1-5; 8 nucleotides match TRBD1. Looked up from germline, CDR1 is LNHDA and CDR2 is SQIVND (reference sequence). This CDR3 is built from 19 residues. V lost 3 bases, J lost 0 bases, and 13 bases stayed unmatched. In nucleotides, the CDR3 is TGTGCCAGTAGTATGGGACCGGGACAGGCGCTCGATAGCAATCAGCCCCAGCATTTT. Encoded protein: CASSMGPGQALDSNQPQHF.

This chain connects TRBV27 to TRBJ1-6; unclear D gene. Germline loops: CDR1 MNHEY, CDR2 SMNVEV (reference sequence). The length of the CDR3 is 17 residues. Trimming removed 6 bases from V and 5 bases from J, with 20 bases in between. In nucleotides, the CDR3 is TGTGCCAGCAGATTGCTGCTTGAGGACGCCCATAATTCACCCCTCCACTTT. Its protein is CASRLLLEDAHNSPLHF.

The chain carries TRBV2 and TRBJ1-1, with 7 bases that match TRBD1. CDR1 SNHLY and CDR2 FYNNEI come from the germline V gene. V shed 5 bases and J 0 bases; nucleotides not matched to a gene: 12. CDR3 size: 17 residues. The CDR3 protein is CASSRLAGQSMNTEAFF. In DNA form, the CDR3 reads TGTGCCAGCAGTCGATTAGCGGGACAGAGCATGAACACTGAAGCTTTCTTT.

J is TRBJ1-2 and V is TRBV30; no firm D call. The CDR3 length is 12 residues. In germline, CDR1 is GTSNPN, CDR2 SVGIG (reference sequence). V dropped 1 base and J dropped 7 bases, with 10 bases sitting between them. CDR3 sequence: CAWSERGPGYTF. The CDR3 DNA sequence: TGTGCCTGGAGTGAGAGAGGGCCTGGCTACACCTTC.

The gene calls are TRBV30 and TRBJ1-4; D might be TRBD1 (5 bases). CDR1 and CDR2 from the germline V gene are GTSNPN and SVGIG (reference sequence). CDR3 length equals 16 residues. V was shortened by 4 bases and J by 7 bases, with 22 bases between the two germline ends. CDR3 in amino acids: CAWNQGITPASEKLFF. The CDR3 DNA follows: TGTGCCTGGAATCAGGGTATTACCCCAGCCAGTGAAAAACTGTTTTTT.